This T cell receptor (beta chain) derives from a study of cytomegalovirus exposure and HLA in healthy donors. This CDR3 has 16 residues. Per the germline V gene, CDR1 is SEHNR and CDR2 is FQNEAQ (reference sequence). Between the trimmed V and J ends, which lost 4 bases and 1 base, there was a span of 13 bases. This clone was detected only a few times. A multiplex PCR was run with 60 Vbeta primers and 13 Jbeta primers. Assay: immunoSEQ multiplex PCR; the TCRdb copy retains only in-frame clones and omits some. The data hold hundreds of thousands of clones, with roughly 80% observed a single time. V and J are TRBV7-9 and TRBJ2-2; possibly TRBD1 for D (6 bases). The receptor comes from a man between 25 and 39 years old in good health and CMV-seronegative. The source material was PBMCs. The DNA of the CDR3 is TGTGCCAGCAGCTCCCTTCTGACAGGGAACACCGGGGAGCTGTTTTTT. It yields the protein CASSSLLTGNTGELFF.